A single sample gave rise to the 27 T cell receptor beta chains below, sequenced in a study of T cells after yellow fever vaccination. Each CDR3 protein is one row after TCRdb ran MiXCR on the 5' RACE reads. The profile shows nearly 550,000 distinct CDR3 sequences, 15% to 20% of them singletons. Source: PBMCs, taken 15 days after the yellow fever booster vaccination. The receptor source for this set is a young man who received the YFV17D yellow fever vaccine.

This clonotype was recorded a few times. This chain joins TRBV20-1 and TRBJ2-7; 15 bases fit TRBD2. V gave up 6 bases and J gave up 2 bases; unmatched junction bases: 8. CDR1 is DFQATT, CDR2 SNEGSKA, per germline (reference sequence). This CDR3 has 16 amino acids. The CDR3 spells CSASGLAGGWAYEQYF. CDR3 bases: TGCAGTGCCTCGGGACTAGCGGGAGGTTGGGCCTACGAGCAGTACTTC.

The chain employs TRBV14 and TRBJ2-3; D is unclear. V was shortened by 2 bases and J by 4 bases, with 10 bases between the two germline ends. The CDR3 contains 14 residues. CDR1 is SGHDN and CDR2 is FVKESK in the germline V gene. The CDR3 nucleotides are TGTGCCAGCAGCCAAAGGGTTGCCCCAGATACGCAGTATTTT. Translated, it gives CASSQRVAPDTQYF.

A note on this clonotype: An end of the junction differs from the germline gene, which may be a read error. The rearrangement uses TRBV20-1 and TRBJ2-7; 8 bases align to TRBD2. This CDR3 contains 16 residues. CDR1 DFQATT and CDR2 SNEGSKA come from the germline V gene (reference sequence). In nucleotides, the CDR3 is TGCTGTGCTAGAGATATTCTGGCGAGCGGGAGTGCCGAGCAGTACTTC. Translating gives CCARDILASGSAEQYF.

A few counts support this clonotype. This rearrangement joins TRBV20-1 to TRBJ2-7; D ambiguous. The germline V and J ends were trimmed by 0 bases and 6 bases, with 9 bases remaining between them. This CDR3 has 12 residues. Germline CDR1 DFQATT, CDR2 SNEGSKA (reference sequence). CDR3 in amino acids: CSARDRAGEQYF. In DNA, the CDR3 is TGCAGTGCTAGAGACCGGGCCGGCGAGCAGTACTTC.

CDR3 DNA: TGTGCCAGTACTCTCAGAGACAATCAGCCCCAGCATTTT. Encoded protein: CASTLRDNQPQHF. This rearrangement joins TRBV19 to TRBJ1-5; D gene uncertain. Deletions cut 7 bases from V and 3 bases from J, with 10 bases between. Germline loops: CDR1 LNHDA, CDR2 SQIVND (reference sequence). The CDR3 loop spans 13 amino acids.

This clonotype was picked up a small number of times. The rearrangement links TRBV20-1 to TRBJ2-1, with TRBD2 matching over 10 bases. This CDR3 region has 15 residues. V was pared by 1 base and J by 8 bases, with 8 bases of the junction left unmatched. Germline V lookup: CDR1 DFQATT, CDR2 SNEGSKA (reference sequence). CDR3 sequence reads: CSARVPGLASHEQFF. The DNA of the CDR3 is TGCAGTGCTAGAGTACCGGGACTAGCGTCTCATGAGCAGTTCTTC.

The chain employs TRBV29-1 and TRBJ2-7, with TRBD2 matching 12 bases. CDR3 length: 15 amino acids. V was clipped by 4 bases and J by 4 bases; unmatched bases: 8. Germline V gene data show CDR1 as SQVTM and CDR2 as ANQGSEA. The CDR3 nucleotides read TGCAGCGTTGTAGAGGGACTAGCGGGTCTATACGAGCAGTACTTC. Its translation is CSVVEGLAGLYEQYF.

This clonotype was counted many times. V gene TRBV12-3 or TRBV12-4 combines with J gene TRBJ2-7; 11 bases fit TRBD2. The CDR3 is made up of 15 amino acids. V shed 6 bases, J shed 2 bases, and the junction held 6 bases outside the gene matches. The chain's CDR3 is CASSPGTSGTYEQYF. DNA for the CDR3: TGTGCCAGCAGCCCCGGGACTAGCGGAACCTACGAGCAGTACTTC.

J is TRBJ2-1 and V is TRBV6-2 or TRBV6-3; D not certain. The ends were cut back, 2 bases at V and 9 bases at J, with 11 bases in the middle. The germline CDR1 and CDR2 sequences are MNHEY and SVGEGT. The CDR3 has 13 residues. The CDR3 sequence: CASSYGFPFEQFF. The DNA of the CDR3 is TGTGCCAGCAGTTACGGATTTCCCTTTGAGCAGTTCTTC.

J is TRBJ1-4 and V is TRBV6-5; 7 bases line up with TRBD1. Germline V CDR1 and CDR2: MNHEY, SVGAGI. CDR3 length: 15 amino acids. V trimming: 2 bases; J trimming: 10 bases; junction bases outside the gene matches: 10. CDR3 loop: CASSYLGQVPPKLFF. CDR3 coding DNA: TGTGCCAGCAGTTACCTTGGACAGGTTCCGCCAAAACTGTTTTTT.

This clonotype was detected only a few times. This chain joins TRBV12-3 or TRBV12-4 and TRBJ1-5; D call uncertain. V dropped 3 bases and J dropped 3 bases, with 9 bases sitting between them. There are 14 residues in the CDR3. This CDR3 is CASSFEGNNQPQHF. As DNA, the CDR3 is TGTGCCAGCAGTTTTGAGGGAAACAATCAGCCCCAGCATTTT.

V gene TRBV20-1 combines with J gene TRBJ1-4; 7 nucleotides line up with TRBD1. V was clipped by 1 base and J by 5 bases; unmatched bases: 7. The CDR3 contains 15 residues. The germline V gene has CDR1 DFQATT and CDR2 SNEGSKA (reference sequence). CDR3 amino acids: CSARVKTGNNEKLFF. The CDR3 bases are TGCAGTGCTAGAGTAAAGACAGGGAACAATGAAAAACTGTTTTTT.

This rearrangement joins TRBV5-1 to TRBJ1-1; tentative D call: TRBD1 (5 bases). The CDR3 contains 14 residues. Germline assignment: CDR1 SGHRS and CDR2 YFSETQ. V shed 0 bases and J shed 9 bases, with 15 bases lying between them. The CDR3 nucleotides are TGCGCCAGCAGCTTGGGGTCCGCCAGGGAAAAAGCTTTCTTT. It specifies CASSLGSAREKAFF.

The rearrangement joins TRBV20-1 to TRBJ2-5; TRBD2 aligns across 12 bases. The CDR3 contains 18 residues. Per the germline V gene, CDR1 is DFQATT and CDR2 is SNEGSKA (reference sequence). V shed 0 bases, J shed 5 bases, and the junction held 13 bases outside the gene matches. The CDR3 bases are TGCAGTGCTAGAGATCTTTTGACTAGCGGGAGCCGCTGGGAGACCCAGTACTTC. Its translation: CSARDLLTSGSRWETQYF.

The V and J genes are TRBV5-1 and TRBJ2-7; either TRBD1 or TRBD2 may fit D (6 bases each). Trimming left V 2 bases short and J 0 bases short, with 18 bases between. The CDR3 runs 17 residues. Germline V gene lookup returns CDR1 SGHRS and CDR2 YFSETQ. CDR3 protein: CASSLGGGTPISYEQYF. CDR3 DNA: TGCGCCAGCAGCTTAGGAGGAGGGACACCAATCTCCTACGAGCAGTACTTC.

The V and J genes are TRBV30 and TRBJ2-7, with 11 bases matching TRBD1. Per the germline V gene, CDR1 is GTSNPN and CDR2 is SVGIG (reference sequence). There are 15 residues in the CDR3. J was trimmed by 2 bases and V by 0 bases; bases with no gene match: 3. CDR3 sequence: CAWSVGTGGPYEQYF. CDR3 DNA sequence: TGTGCCTGGAGTGTTGGGACAGGGGGGCCCTACGAGCAGTACTTC.

This clonotype was observed a handful of times. CDR3 amino acids: CSASPGGDDNEQFF. The CDR3 nucleotides read TGCAGTGCTTCTCCCGGTGGGGACGACAATGAGCAGTTCTTC. The rearrangement uses TRBV20-1 and TRBJ2-1, with D perhaps assigned TRBD1 or TRBD2 (5 bases each). V was clipped by 5 bases and J by 5 bases, with 16 bases between them. CDR1 and CDR2 (germline): DFQATT, SNEGSKA (reference sequence). CDR3 length: 14 residues.

This CDR3 is CAIMGLPDTQYF. The CDR3 DNA reads as TGTGCCATCATGGGGCTGCCAGATACGCAGTATTTT. The chain has TRBV10-3 and TRBJ2-3, with D possibly being TRBD1 (5 bases). CDR1 ENHRY and CDR2 SYGVKD come from the germline V gene. The CDR3 covers 12 residues. V was trimmed by 7 bases and J by 4 bases, leaving 9 bases between them.

The gene calls are TRBV29-1 and TRBJ2-1; possibly TRBD2 for D (5 bases). CDR1 is SQVTM, CDR2 ANQGSEA, per germline. The CDR3 is made up of 13 amino acids. This CDR3 is CSFLSGVYNEQFF. CDR3 bases: TGCTCCTTTTTGAGCGGAGTATACAATGAGCAGTTCTTC.

This chain joins TRBV18 and TRBJ2-7; 7 bases fit TRBD1. CDR3 length equals 15 residues. Trimming cost V 4 bases and J 1 base; bases outside gene matches: 7. CDR1 is KGHSH and CDR2 is LQKENI in the germline V gene. The DNA for the CDR3 is TGTGCCAGCTCACTGTCTGGGACAGCATCCTACGAGCAGTACTTC. This codes for CASSLSGTASYEQYF. Full variable domain (missing parts from reference TRBV18 and TRBJ2-7): NAGVMQNPRHLVRRRGQEARLRCSPMKGHSHVYWYRQLPEEGLKFMVYLQKENIIDESGMPKERFSAEFPKEGPSILRIQQVVRGDSAAYFCASSLSGTASYEQYFGPGTRLTVT.

This chain links TRBV6-2 or TRBV6-3 with TRBJ2-7, with 8 bases matching TRBD1. Germline V gives CDR1 MNHEY, CDR2 SVGEGT. V lost 0 bases, J lost 2 bases, and 6 bases stayed unmatched. CDR3 length equals 16 residues. This CDR3 is CASSYSRSGGAYEQYF. The CDR3 bases are TGTGCCAGCAGTTACTCGAGGTCAGGGGGCGCCTACGAGCAGTACTTC.

This sequence joins TRBV4-3 and TRBJ2-1, with 9 bases aligning to TRBD2. The CDR3 is 14 amino acids. The trim removed 2 bases at V and 10 bases at J, leaving 6 bases unmatched. The germline CDR1 and CDR2 sequences are LGHNA and YSLEER. The CDR3 bases are TGCGCCAGCAGCCAAACCGGCGGGGGGGTGGAGCAGTTCTTC. Residues: CASSQTGGGVEQFF.

This clonotype was observed a handful of times. This sequence joins TRBV6-1 and TRBJ2-3; D call uncertain. This CDR3 has 14 amino acids. V was clipped by 6 bases and J by 0 bases, with 10 bases between them. The germline V gene encodes CDR1 MNHNS and CDR2 SASEGT. The CDR3 DNA reads as TGTGCCAGCAGAGTAGGCACGAGCACAGATACGCAGTATTTT. Amino acid sequence: CASRVGTSTDTQYF.

The rearrangement uses TRBV7-2 and TRBJ2-3; 10 bases align to TRBD1. The CDR3 covers 16 residues. Losses at the gene ends were 2 bases for V and 2 bases for J; bases not matched to a gene: 4. The germline CDR1 and CDR2 sequences are SGHTA and FQGNSA. The CDR3 DNA reads as TGTGCCAGCAGCTTATTTGGGACAGGGGTCACAGATACGCAGTATTTT. Amino acid sequence: CASSLFGTGVTDTQYF.

The genes are TRBV20-1 and TRBJ2-5, with a weak D call TRBD1 (5 bases). V was shortened by 5 bases and J by 5 bases, with 12 bases between the two germline ends. Germline CDR1 DFQATT, CDR2 SNEGSKA (reference sequence). The CDR3 sequence is 12 residues long. In DNA form, the CDR3 reads TGCAGTGCTCTCAAGGGGCAGGAGACCCAGTACTTC. It codes for CSALKGQETQYF.

This clonotype was seen a handful of times. This sequence joins TRBV5-1 and TRBJ2-4, with a weak D call TRBD1 (5 bases). Trimming stripped 0 bases from V and 0 bases from J, with 10 bases between. The CDR3 contains 16 residues. CDR1 SGHRS and CDR2 YFSETQ come from the germline V gene. The CDR3 region is CASSLGGNIAKNIQYF. CDR3 nucleotide sequence: TGCGCCAGCAGCTTGGGGGGCAACATAGCCAAAAACATTCAGTACTTC.

This clonotype was detected a few times. The V gene is TRBV15, the J gene TRBJ1-1, with D perhaps TRBD1 (6 bases). Per the germline V gene, CDR1 is LNHNV and CDR2 is YYDKDF (reference sequence). V lost 5 bases, J lost 3 bases, and 13 bases lay in between. The CDR3 is 14 amino acids. The CDR3: CATSLKRGYTEAFF. In nucleotides, the CDR3 is TGTGCCACCAGCTTAAAGAGGGGGTACACTGAAGCTTTCTTT. The full variable domain, with the rest looked up from reference TRBV15 and TRBJ1-1, is DAMVIQNPRYQVTQFGKPVTLSCSQTLNHNVMYWYQQKSSQAPKLLFHYYDKDFNNEADTPDNFQSRRPNTSFCFLDIRSPGLGDTAMYLCATSLKRGYTEAFFGQGTRLTVV.